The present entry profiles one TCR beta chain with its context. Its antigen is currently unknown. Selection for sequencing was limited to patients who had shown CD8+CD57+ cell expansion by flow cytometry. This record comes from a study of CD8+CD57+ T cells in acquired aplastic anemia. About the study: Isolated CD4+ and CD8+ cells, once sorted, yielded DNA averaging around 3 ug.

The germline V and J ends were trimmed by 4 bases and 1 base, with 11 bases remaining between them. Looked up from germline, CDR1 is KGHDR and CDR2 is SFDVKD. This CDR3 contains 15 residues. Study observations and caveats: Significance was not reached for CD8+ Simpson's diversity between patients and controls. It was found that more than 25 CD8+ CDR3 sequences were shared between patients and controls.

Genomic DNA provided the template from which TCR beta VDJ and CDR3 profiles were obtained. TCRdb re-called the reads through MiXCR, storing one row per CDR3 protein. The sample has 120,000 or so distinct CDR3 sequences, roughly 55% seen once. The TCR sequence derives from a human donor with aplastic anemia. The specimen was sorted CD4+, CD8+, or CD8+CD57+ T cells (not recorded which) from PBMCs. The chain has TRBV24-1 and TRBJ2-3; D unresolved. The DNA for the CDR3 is TGTGCCACCAGTGACCGACGCCGGGGCACAGATACGCAGTATTTT. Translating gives CATSDRRRGTDTQYF.